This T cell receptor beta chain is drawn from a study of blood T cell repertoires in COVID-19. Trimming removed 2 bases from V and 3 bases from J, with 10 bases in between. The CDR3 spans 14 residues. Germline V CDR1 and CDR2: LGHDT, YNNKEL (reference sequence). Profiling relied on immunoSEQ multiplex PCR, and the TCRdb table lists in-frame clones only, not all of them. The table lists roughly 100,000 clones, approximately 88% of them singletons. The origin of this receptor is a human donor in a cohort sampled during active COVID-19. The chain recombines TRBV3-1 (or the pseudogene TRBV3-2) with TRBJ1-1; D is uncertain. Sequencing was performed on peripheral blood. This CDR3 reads CASSQLWEDTEAFF. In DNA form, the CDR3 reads TGTGCCAGCAGCCAACTCTGGGAGGACACTGAAGCTTTCTTT.